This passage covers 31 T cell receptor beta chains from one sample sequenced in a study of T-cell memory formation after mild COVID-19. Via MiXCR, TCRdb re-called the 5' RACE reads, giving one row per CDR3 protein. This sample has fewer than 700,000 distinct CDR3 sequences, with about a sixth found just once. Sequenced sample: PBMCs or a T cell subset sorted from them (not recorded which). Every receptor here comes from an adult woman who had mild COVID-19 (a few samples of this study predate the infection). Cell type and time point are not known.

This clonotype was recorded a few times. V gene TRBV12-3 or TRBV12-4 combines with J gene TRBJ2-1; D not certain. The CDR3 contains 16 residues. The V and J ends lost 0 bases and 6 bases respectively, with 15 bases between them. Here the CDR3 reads CASSLARSYLSNEQFF. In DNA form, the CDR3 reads TGTGCCAGCAGTTTAGCGAGATCCTATTTGAGCAATGAGCAGTTCTTC.

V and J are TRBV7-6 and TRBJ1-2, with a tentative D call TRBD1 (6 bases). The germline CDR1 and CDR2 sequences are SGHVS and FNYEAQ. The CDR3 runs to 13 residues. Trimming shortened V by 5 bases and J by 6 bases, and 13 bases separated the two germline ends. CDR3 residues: CASSQTGNDGYTF. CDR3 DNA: TGTGCCAGCAGCCAAACAGGGAATGATGGCTACACCTTC.

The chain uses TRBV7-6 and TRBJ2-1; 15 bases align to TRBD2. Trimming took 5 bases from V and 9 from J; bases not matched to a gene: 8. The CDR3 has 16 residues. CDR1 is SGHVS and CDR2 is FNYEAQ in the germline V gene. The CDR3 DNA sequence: TGTGCCAGCAGCCCTAGGACTAGCGGGAGGGCGGCTGAGCAGTTCTTC. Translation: CASSPRTSGRAAEQFF. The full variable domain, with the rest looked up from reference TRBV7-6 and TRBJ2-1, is GAGVSQSPRYKVTKRGQDVALRCDPISGHVSLYWYRQALGQGPEFLTYFNYEAQQDKSGLPNDRFSAERPEGSISTLTIQRTEQRDSAMYRCASSPRTSGRAAEQFFGPGTRLTVL.

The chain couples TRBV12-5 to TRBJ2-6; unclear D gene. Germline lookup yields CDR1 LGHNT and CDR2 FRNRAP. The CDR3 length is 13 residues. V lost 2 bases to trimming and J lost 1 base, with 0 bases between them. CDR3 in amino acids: CASGLSGANVLTF. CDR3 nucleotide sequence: TGTGCTAGTGGTTTGTCTGGGGCCAACGTCCTGACTTTC.

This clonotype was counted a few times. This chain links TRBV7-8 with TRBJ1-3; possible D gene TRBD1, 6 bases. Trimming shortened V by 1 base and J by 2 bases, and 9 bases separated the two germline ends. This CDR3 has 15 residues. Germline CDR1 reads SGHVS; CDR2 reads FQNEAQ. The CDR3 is CASSLGGAAGNTIYF. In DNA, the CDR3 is TGTGCCAGCAGCTTAGGGGGGGCAGCTGGAAACACCATATATTTT.

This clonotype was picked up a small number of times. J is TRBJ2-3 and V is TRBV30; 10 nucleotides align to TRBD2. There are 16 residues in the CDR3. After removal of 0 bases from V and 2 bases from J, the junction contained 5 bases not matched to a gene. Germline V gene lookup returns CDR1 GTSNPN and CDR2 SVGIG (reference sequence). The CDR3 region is CAWSVSGGPYTDTQYF. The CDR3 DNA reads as TGTGCCTGGAGTGTTAGCGGGGGGCCGTACACAGATACGCAGTATTTT.

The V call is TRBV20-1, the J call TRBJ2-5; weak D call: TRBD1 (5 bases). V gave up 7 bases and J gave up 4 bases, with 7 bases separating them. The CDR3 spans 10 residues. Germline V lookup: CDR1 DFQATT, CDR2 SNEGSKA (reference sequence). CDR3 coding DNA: TGCAGTGTTAGGGGAGAGACCCAGTACTTC. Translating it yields CSVRGETQYF.

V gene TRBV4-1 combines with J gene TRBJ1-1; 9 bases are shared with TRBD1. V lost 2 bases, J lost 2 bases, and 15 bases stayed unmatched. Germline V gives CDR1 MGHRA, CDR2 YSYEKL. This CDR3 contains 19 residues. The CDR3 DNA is TGCGCCAGCAGCCAATTGCCGGGACAGGGTTCCTCTGATAACACTGAAGCTTTCTTT. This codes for CASSQLPGQGSSDNTEAFF.

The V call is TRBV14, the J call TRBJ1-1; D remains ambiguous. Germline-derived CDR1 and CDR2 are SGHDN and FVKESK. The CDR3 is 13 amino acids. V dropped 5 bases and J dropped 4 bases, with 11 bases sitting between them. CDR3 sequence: CASSRHTATEAFF. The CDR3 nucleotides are TGTGCCAGCAGCAGACACACCGCCACTGAAGCTTTCTTT.

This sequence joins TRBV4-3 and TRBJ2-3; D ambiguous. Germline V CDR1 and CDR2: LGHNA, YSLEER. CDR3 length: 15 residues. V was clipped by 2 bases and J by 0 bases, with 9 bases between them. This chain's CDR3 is CASSQLPGSTDTQYF. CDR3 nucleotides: TGCGCCAGCAGCCAATTACCGGGTAGCACAGATACGCAGTATTTT.

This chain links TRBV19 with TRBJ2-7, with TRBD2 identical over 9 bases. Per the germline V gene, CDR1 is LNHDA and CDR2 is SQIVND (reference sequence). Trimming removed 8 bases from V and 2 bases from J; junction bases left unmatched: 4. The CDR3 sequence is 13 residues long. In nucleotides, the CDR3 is TGTGCCAGTTTAGCGGGAGTGGCCTACGAGCAGTACTTC. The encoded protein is CASLAGVAYEQYF. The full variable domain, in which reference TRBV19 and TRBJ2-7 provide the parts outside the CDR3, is DGGITQSPKYLFRKEGQNVTLSCEQNLNHDAMYWYRQDPGQGLRLIYYSQIVNDFQKGDIAEGYSVSREKKESFPLTVTSAQKNPTAFYLCASLAGVAYEQYFGPGTRLTVT.

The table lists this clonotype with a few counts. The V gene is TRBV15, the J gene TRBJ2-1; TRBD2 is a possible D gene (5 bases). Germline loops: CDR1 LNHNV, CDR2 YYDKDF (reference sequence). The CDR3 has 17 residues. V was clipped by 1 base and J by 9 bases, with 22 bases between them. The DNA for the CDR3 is TGTGCCACCAGCAGAGCAAAGAGCGGCCCCCGAGGAGGTGAGCAGTTCTTC. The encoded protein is CATSRAKSGPRGGEQFF.

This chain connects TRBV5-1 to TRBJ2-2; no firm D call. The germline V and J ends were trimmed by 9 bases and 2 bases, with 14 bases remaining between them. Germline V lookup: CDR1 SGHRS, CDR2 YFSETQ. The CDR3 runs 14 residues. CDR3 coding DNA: TGCGCCACTGATCCGGGCCTAAACACCGGGGAGCTGTTTTTT. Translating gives CATDPGLNTGELFF.

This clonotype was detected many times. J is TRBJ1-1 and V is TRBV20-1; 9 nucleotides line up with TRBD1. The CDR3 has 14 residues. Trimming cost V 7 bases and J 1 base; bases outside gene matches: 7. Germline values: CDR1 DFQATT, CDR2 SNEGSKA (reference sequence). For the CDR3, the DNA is TGCAGTGTTAAATCGGGACAGGGGAACACTGAAGCTTTCTTT. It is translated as CSVKSGQGNTEAFF.

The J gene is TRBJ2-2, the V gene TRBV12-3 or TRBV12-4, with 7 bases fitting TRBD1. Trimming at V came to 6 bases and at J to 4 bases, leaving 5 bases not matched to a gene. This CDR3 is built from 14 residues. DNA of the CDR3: TGTGCCAGCAGACTACAGGGGTTCACCGGGGAGCTGTTTTTT. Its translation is CASRLQGFTGELFF.

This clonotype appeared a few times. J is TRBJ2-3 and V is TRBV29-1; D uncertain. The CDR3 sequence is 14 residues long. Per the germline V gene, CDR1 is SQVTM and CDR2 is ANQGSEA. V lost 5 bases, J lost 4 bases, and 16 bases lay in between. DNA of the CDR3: TGCAGCGTTTTATCCGGGTATGGTCCAGATACGCAGTATTTT. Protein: CSVLSGYGPDTQYF.

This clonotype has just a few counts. The CDR3 loop reads CASSQGGGGLYSQETQYF. CDR3 coding DNA: TGCGCCAGCAGCCAAGGAGGAGGGGGGCTTTATAGTCAAGAGACCCAGTACTTC. This chain uses TRBV4-1 with TRBJ2-5; either TRBD1 or TRBD2 may supply D (6 bases each). From germline, CDR1 is MGHRA and CDR2 YSYEKL. V lost 1 base, J lost 2 bases, and 20 bases lay in between. CDR3 length: 18 residues.

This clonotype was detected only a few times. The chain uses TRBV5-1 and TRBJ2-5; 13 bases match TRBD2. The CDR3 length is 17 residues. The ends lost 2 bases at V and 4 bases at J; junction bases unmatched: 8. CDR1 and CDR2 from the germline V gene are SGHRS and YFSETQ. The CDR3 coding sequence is TGCGCCAGCAGCTTAAATGGACTAGCGGGAGTTATAGAGACCCAGTACTTC. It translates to CASSLNGLAGVIETQYF. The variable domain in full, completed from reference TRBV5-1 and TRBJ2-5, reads KAGVTQTPRYLIKTRGQQVTLSCSPISGHRSVSWYQQTPGQGLQFLFEYFSETQRNKGNFPGRFSGRQFSNSRSEMNVSTLELGDSALYLCASSLNGLAGVIETQYFGPGTRLLVL.

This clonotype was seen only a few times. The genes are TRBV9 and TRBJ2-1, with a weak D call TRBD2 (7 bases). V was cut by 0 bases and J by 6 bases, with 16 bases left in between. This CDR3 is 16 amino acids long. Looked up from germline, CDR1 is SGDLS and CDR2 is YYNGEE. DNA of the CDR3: TGTGCCAGCAGCGTAGTGGAGGGGGGGCCCCTCAATGAGCAGTTCTTC. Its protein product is CASSVVEGGPLNEQFF.

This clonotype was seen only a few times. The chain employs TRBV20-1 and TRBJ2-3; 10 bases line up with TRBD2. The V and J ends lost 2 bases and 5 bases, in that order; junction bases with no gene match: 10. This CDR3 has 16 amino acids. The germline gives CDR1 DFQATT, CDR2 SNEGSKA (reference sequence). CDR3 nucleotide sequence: TGCAGTGCTAGACAAGCGGGAGGGCCTGGTAAAGATACGCAGTATTTT. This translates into CSARQAGGPGKDTQYF.

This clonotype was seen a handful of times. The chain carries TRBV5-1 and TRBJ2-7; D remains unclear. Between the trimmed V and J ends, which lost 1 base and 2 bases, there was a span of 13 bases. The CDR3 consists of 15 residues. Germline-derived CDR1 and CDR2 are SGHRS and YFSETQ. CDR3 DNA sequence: TGCGCCAGCAGCTTGCGTCGACCGGACCCCTACGAGCAGTACTTC. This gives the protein CASSLRRPDPYEQYF. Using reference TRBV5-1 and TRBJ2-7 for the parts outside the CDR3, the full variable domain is KAGVTQTPRYLIKTRGQQVTLSCSPISGHRSVSWYQQTPGQGLQFLFEYFSETQRNKGNFPGRFSGRQFSNSRSEMNVSTLELGDSALYLCASSLRRPDPYEQYFGPGTRLTVT.

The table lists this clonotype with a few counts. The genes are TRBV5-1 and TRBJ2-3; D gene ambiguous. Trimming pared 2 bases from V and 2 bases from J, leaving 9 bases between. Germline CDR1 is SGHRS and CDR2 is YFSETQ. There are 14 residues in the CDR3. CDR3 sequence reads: CASSFIGDTDTQYF. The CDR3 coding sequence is TGCGCCAGCAGCTTTATTGGGGACACAGATACGCAGTATTTT.

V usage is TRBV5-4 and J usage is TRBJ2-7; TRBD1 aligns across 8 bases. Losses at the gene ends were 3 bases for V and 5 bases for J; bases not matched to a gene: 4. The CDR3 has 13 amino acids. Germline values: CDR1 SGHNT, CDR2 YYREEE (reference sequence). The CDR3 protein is CASSSDRVHEQYF. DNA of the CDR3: TGTGCCAGCAGCTCGGACAGGGTCCACGAGCAGTACTTC.

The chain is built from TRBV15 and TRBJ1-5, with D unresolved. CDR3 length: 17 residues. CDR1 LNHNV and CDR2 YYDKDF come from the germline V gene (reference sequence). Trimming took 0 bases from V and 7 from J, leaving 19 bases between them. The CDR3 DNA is TGTGCCACCAGCAGAGATACCAGTAGGAGGGTTGGGCAGCCCCAGCATTTT. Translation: CATSRDTSRRVGQPQHF.

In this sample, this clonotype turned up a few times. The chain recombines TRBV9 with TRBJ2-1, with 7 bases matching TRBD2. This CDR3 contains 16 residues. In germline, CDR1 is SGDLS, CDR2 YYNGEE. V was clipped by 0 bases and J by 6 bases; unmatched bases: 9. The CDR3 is CASSVVSSGSLNEQFF. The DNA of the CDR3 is TGTGCCAGCAGCGTAGTGTCTAGCGGCTCACTCAATGAGCAGTTCTTC.

The CDR3 spells CASSNGINTGELFF. The CDR3 nucleotides are TGTGCCAGCAGTAATGGCATTAACACCGGGGAGCTGTTTTTT. V and J are TRBV25-1 and TRBJ2-2; D gene ambiguous. The CDR3 has 14 residues. From germline, CDR1 is MGHDK and CDR2 SYGVNS. Trimming removed 5 bases from V and 2 bases from J, with 9 bases in between.

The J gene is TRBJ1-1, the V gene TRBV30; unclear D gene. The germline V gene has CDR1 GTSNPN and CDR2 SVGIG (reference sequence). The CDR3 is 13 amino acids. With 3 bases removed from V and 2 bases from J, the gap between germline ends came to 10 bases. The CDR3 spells CAWSLTTNTEAFF. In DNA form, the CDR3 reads TGTGCCTGGAGCTTGACAACTAACACTGAAGCTTTCTTT. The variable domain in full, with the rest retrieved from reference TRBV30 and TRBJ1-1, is SQTIHQWPATLVQPVGSPLSLECTVEGTSNPNLYWYRQAAGRGLQLLFYSVGIGQISSEVPQNLSASRPQDRQFILSSKKLLLSDSGFYLCAWSLTTNTEAFFGQGTRLTVV.

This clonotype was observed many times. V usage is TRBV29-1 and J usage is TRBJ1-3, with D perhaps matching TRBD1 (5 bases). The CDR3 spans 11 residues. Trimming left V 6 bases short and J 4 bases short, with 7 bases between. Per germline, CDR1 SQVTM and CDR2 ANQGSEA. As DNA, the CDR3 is TGCAGCGTGGGGGGAGGAAACACCATATATTTT. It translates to CSVGGGNTIYF.

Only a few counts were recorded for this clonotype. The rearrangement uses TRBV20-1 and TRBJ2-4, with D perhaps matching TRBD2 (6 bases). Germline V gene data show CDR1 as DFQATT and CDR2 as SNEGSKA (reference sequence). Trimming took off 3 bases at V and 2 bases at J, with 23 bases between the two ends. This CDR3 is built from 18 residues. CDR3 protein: CSASFWEADAYPKNIQYF. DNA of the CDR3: TGCAGTGCTAGTTTCTGGGAGGCCGACGCTTATCCCAAAAACATTCAGTACTTC.

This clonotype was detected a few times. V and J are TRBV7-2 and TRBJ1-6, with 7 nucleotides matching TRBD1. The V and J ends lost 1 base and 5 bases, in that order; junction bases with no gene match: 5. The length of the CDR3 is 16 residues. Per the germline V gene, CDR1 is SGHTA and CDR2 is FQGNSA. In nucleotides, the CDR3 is TGTGCCAGCAGCTTAGGACAGGGAAGGGATAATTCACCCCTCCACTTT. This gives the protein CASSLGQGRDNSPLHF.

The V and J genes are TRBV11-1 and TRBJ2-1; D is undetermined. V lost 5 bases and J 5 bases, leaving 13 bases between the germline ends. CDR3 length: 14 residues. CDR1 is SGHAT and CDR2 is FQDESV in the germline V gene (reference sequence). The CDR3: CASSPVVRNNEQFF. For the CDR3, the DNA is TGTGCCAGCAGCCCAGTCGTCCGAAACAATGAGCAGTTCTTC. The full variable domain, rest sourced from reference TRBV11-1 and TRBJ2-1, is EAEVAQSPRYKITEKSQAVAFWCDPISGHATLYWYRQILGQGPELLVQFQDESVVDDSQLPKDRFSAERLKGVDSTLKIQPAELGDSAMYLCASSPVVRNNEQFFGPGTRLTVL.